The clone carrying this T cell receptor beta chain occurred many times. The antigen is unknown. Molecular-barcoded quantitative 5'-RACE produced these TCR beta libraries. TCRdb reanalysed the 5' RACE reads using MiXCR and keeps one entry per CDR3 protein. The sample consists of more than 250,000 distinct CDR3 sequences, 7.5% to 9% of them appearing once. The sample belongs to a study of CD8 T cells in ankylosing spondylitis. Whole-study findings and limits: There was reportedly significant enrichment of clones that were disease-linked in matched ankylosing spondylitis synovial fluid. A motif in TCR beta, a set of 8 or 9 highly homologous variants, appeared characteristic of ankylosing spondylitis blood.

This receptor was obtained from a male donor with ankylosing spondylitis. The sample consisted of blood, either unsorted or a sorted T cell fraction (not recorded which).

The CDR3, as DNA: TGCGCCAGCAGCGCGGCTCAGGGAAGGACCGGGGAGCTGTTTTTT. Its protein is CASSAAQGRTGELFF. The chain has TRBV5-1 and TRBJ2-2; perhaps TRBD1 as D (5 bases). The CDR3 runs to 15 residues. Germline-derived CDR1 and CDR2 are SGHRS and YFSETQ. Trimming shortened V by 4 bases and J by 5 bases, and 15 bases separated the two germline ends.